This record covers a single T cell receptor beta chain. The data originate from a study of blood T cell repertoires in COVID-19. Overall study context: The samples span acute and convalescent COVID-19 from the United States, Italy and Spain. In each case, the material was cDNA or gDNA derived from T cells, B-cell-depleted T cells, or PBMCs.

V lost 3 bases, J lost 7 bases, and 13 bases lay in between. The CDR3 runs 13 residues. Looked up from germline, CDR1 is MGHRA and CDR2 is YSYEKL. Original handling: Counts of nucleated cells, estimated from reference gene primer amplification, were obtained. Data came from immunoSEQ multiplex PCR; TCRdb stores just in-frame clones and leaves some out. The V and J calls and clone size come from that table; D and trimming were worked out from the DNA. The table records about 120,000 clones, 80% to 90% of them present only once. This chain connects TRBV4-1 to TRBJ2-7; tentatively, D is TRBD2 (5 bases). Sample: peripheral blood. This receptor was obtained from a man older than 75 with active or convalescent COVID-19. CDR3 nucleotide sequence: TGCGCCAGCAGCCAGCGGCTCCGGGATGAGCAGTACTTC. Residues: CASSQRLRDEQYF.